A selection of T cell receptor beta chains follows, all from one sample in a study of shared T cell receptors in the human thymus. The table came from immunoSEQ multiplex PCR; TCRdb's copy has only in-frame clones and leaves some out. The table lists more than 300,000 clones, 95% of them singletons. Sample: thymocytes. These receptors all stem from a human donor. Both conserved end residues are part of each CDR3. Fields, in order: V gene, clone size, D gene, J gene, CDR3 protein, CDR3 DNA. D genes are given only for firm matches. The size of a clone is reported for some rows only, either as once, few or many, or as a class for expanded clones.

TRBV27	-	-	TRBJ1-4	CASSLYQVGEKLFF	TGTGCCAGCAGTTTATATCAGGTCGGGGAAAAACTGTTTTTT
TRBV28	-	TRBD2	TRBJ2-1	CASKEGTSGPKSSYNEQFF	TGTGCCAGCAAGGAGGGGACTAGCGGGCCGAAAAGCTCCTACAATGAGCAGTTCTTC
TRBV4-3	-	-	TRBJ2-1	CASSQEESGRRHEQFF	TGCGCCAGCAGCCAAGAAGAAAGCGGGCGTAGACATGAGCAGTTCTTC
TRBV9	-	TRBD2	TRBJ2-1	CASSHGGLGLRNEQFF	TGTGCCAGCAGCCATGGGGGACTAGGGTTGCGTAATGAGCAGTTCTTC
TRBV7-8	-	-	TRBJ1-3	CASSRSGSSGNTIYF	TGTGCCAGCAGCAGATCAGGGAGCTCTGGAAACACCATATATTTT
TRBV30	-	-	TRBJ2-7	CAWEGRWRDSAYEQYF	TGTGCCTGGGAGGGCAGGTGGCGGGACAGTGCCTACGAGCAGTACTTC
TRBV19	-	-	TRBJ1-1	CARTVEGSTEAFF	TGTGCCAGGACGGTGGAGGGTTCCACTGAAGCTTTCTTT
TRBV7-3	-	TRBD2	TRBJ2-1	CASSLGLAGVDEQFF	TGTGCCAGCAGCTTAGGACTAGCGGGAGTGGATGAGCAGTTCTTC
TRBV11-2	-	-	TRBJ2-7	CASSQGSGSSYEQYF	TGTGCCAGCAGCCAAGGTAGCGGTAGCTCCTACGAGCAGTACTTC
TRBV9	once	-	TRBJ2-7	CASSRAGNYEQYF	TGTGCCAGCAGCCGGGCCGGGAACTACGAGCAGTACTTC
TRBV27	-	-	TRBJ1-2	CASSFRSPLYGYTF	TGTGCCAGCAGTTTCCGTTCCCCCCTCTATGGCTACACCTTC
TRBV6-5	once	-	TRBJ1-4	CASSYRPGLNEKLFF	TGTGCCAGCAGTTACCGACCGGGACTCAATGAAAAACTGTTTTTT
TRBV6-1	few	TRBD1	TRBJ1-2	CASSRQGNYGYTF	TGTGCCAGCAGCCGACAGGGTAACTATGGCTACACCTTC
TRBV5-1	-	-	TRBJ1-5	CASRENSNQPQHF	TGCGCCAGCAGGGAGAATAGCAATCAGCCCCAGCATTTT
TRBV28	-	TRBD1	TRBJ1-5	CASTGQALYQPQHF	TGTGCCAGCACCGGACAGGCGTTGTATCAGCCCCAGCATTTT
TRBV10-2	-	TRBD2	TRBJ2-3	CASSDPGTSGRAGDTDTQYF	TGCGCCAGCAGTGATCCCGGGACTAGCGGGAGGGCGGGTGACACAGATACGCAGTATTTT
TRBV13	-	-	TRBJ2-7	CASESRPLREQYF	TGTGCCAGTGAGAGTCGTCCCCTACGCGAGCAGTACTTC
TRBV7-2	-	-	TRBJ1-5	CASSLRAAGDANQPQHF	TGTGCCAGCAGCTTAAGAGCAGCAGGGGACGCAAATCAGCCCCAGCATTTT
TRBV14	once	TRBD1	TRBJ2-2	CASSPGQGASGELFF	TGTGCCAGCAGCCCGGGACAGGGGGCTTCCGGGGAGCTGTTTTTT
TRBV27	-	TRBD2	TRBJ2-2	CASSSLSIAGARTGELFF	TGTGCCAGCAGTTCCCTCTCCATAGCGGGAGCACGTACCGGGGAGCTGTTTTTT
TRBV7-2	-	TRBD2	TRBJ2-3	CASSLGLAGGGTDTQYF	TGTGCCAGCAGCTTAGGACTAGCGGGAGGTGGCACAGATACGCAGTATTTT
TRBV15	-	-	TRBJ2-7	CATSRDWVSGLGFHEQYF	TGTGCCACCAGCAGAGATTGGGTTTCGGGACTTGGGTTCCACGAGCAGTACTTC
TRBV4-3	-	TRBD2	TRBJ2-2	CASSQVREGNTGELFF	TGCGCCAGCAGCCAAGTGCGGGAGGGAAACACCGGGGAGCTGTTTTTT
TRBV4-3	-	-	TRBJ2-7	CASSQWTGWGYEQYF	TGCGCCAGCAGCCAATGGACGGGGTGGGGGTACGAGCAGTACTTC
TRBV28	-	TRBD2	TRBJ2-7	CASSLLPPGVSGASSYEQYF	TGTGCCAGCAGTTTACTCCCCCCCGGGGTTAGCGGGGCTAGCTCCTACGAGCAGTACTTC
TRBV6-4	-	TRBD1	TRBJ2-1	CASSQSPSGQGHNEQFF	TGTGCCAGCAGTCAAAGCCCCTCGGGACAGGGCCACAATGAGCAGTTCTTC
TRBV6-5	-	TRBD1	TRBJ2-5	CASSYTGTGSGETQYF	TGTGCCAGCAGTTACACCGGGACAGGGTCCGGGGAGACCCAGTACTTC
TRBV6-4	-	TRBD1	TRBJ1-2	CASSDQTGSADFFYGYTF	TGTGCCAGCAGTGACCAGACAGGGTCCGCCGACTTCTTCTATGGCTACACCTTC
TRBV7-3	-	-	TRBJ2-1	CASSLMRIQHNEQFF	TGTGCCAGCAGCTTAATGAGGATCCAACACAATGAGCAGTTCTTC
TRBV11-2	-	-	TRBJ2-7	CASRLGFGYEQYF	TGTGCCAGCAGGCTAGGCTTCGGCTACGAGCAGTACTTC
TRBV19	-	-	TRBJ2-7	CASSRLAERPYEQYF	TGTGCCAGTAGTAGACTCGCAGAGAGACCCTACGAGCAGTACTTC
TRBV7-3	-	-	TRBJ1-3	CASSLGPSGNTIYF	TGTGCCAGCAGCTTAGGGCCCTCTGGAAACACCATATATTTT
TRBV5-4	once	TRBD1	TRBJ1-4	CASSWNGDRPATTNEKLFF	TGTGCCAGCAGCTGGAATGGGGACAGGCCCGCGACAACTAATGAAAAACTGTTTTTT
TRBV28	few	-	TRBJ1-1	CASRSQGGKAFF	TGTGCCAGCAGATCACAGGGTGGAAAAGCTTTCTTT
TRBV10-1	-	TRBD2	TRBJ2-1	CASSPGLAGFMGNEQFF	TGCGCCAGCAGTCCGGGACTAGCGGGGTTTATGGGCAATGAGCAGTTCTTC
TRBV6-4	-	TRBD2	TRBJ2-1	CASSDSGGLAGAYNEQFF	TGTGCCAGCAGTGACTCGGGGGGACTAGCGGGAGCCTACAATGAGCAGTTCTTC
TRBV6-5	-	-	TRBJ2-6	CASSYAGSGANVLTF	TGTGCCAGCAGTTACGCCGGCTCTGGGGCCAACGTCCTGACTTTC